This TCR beta chain is from a study of blood T cell repertoires in COVID-19. About the study: In each case, the material was cDNA or gDNA derived from T cells, B-cell-depleted T cells, or PBMCs.

Those who participated ranged in age from roughly 18 to 100 years and resided in around 22 US areas. Shortly before study entry, within 2 weeks, exposed participants had met a COVID-19 case. Under the authors' procedure: Nucleated cell counts were estimated from reference gene primer amplification. Only in-frame clones appear in the TCRdb table, and some are missing; sequencing was by immunoSEQ multiplex PCR. V and J calls and clone size are given by that table; D and trimming were obtained from the DNA. The table shows 350,000 or so clones, with around nine tenths occurring only once. The clonotype was recovered from a woman aged 25-40 years who had been exposed to COVID-19. The sequencing sample was made of PBMCs or T cells enriched from blood (not recorded which).

The DNA of the CDR3 is TGTGCCAGTTATCAGGGATGGGCGAACACTGAAGCTTTCTTT. Its protein product is CASYQGWANTEAFF. J is TRBJ1-1 and V is TRBV19, with a tentative D call TRBD1 (5 bases). The CDR3 extends over 14 amino acids. Trimming pared 8 bases from V and 1 base from J, leaving 14 bases between. The V gene's germline CDR1 is LNHDA and CDR2 SQIVND (reference sequence).